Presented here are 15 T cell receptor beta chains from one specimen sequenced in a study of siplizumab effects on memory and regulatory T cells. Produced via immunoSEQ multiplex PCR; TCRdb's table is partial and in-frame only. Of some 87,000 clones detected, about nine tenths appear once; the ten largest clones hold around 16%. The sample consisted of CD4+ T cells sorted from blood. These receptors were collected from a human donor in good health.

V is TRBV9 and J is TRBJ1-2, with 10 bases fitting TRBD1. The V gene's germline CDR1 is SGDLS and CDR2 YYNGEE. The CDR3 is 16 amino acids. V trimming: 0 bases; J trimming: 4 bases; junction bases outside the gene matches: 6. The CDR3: CASSVERTGGVYGYTF. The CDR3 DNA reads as TGTGCCAGCAGCGTAGAAAGGACAGGGGGTGTCTATGGCTACACCTTC.

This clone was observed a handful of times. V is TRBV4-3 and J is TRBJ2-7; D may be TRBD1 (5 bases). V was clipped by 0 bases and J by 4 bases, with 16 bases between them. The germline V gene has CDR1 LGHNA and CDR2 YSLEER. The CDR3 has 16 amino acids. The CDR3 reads CASSQEFGAGIYEQYF. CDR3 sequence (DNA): TGCGCCAGCAGCCAAGAATTTGGGGCAGGGATATACGAGCAGTACTTC.

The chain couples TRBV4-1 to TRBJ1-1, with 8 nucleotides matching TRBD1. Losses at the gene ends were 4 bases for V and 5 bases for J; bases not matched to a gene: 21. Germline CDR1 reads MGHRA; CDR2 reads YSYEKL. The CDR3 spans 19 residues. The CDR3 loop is CASSLSAGQGPRAGTEAFF. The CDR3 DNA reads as TGCGCCAGCAGCCTCTCGGCCGGACAGGGTCCCCGGGCTGGAACTGAAGCTTTCTTT.

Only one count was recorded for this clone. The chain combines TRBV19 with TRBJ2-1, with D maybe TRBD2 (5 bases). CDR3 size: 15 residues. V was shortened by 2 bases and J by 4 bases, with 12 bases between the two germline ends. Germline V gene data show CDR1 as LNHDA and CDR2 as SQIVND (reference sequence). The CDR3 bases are TGTGCCAGTAGTATAATACTAGGGAAATACAATGAGCAGTTCTTC. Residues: CASSIILGKYNEQFF.

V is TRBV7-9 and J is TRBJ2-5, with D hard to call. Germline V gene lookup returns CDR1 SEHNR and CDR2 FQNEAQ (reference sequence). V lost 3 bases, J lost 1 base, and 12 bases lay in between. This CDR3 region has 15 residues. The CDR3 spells CASSFGWPGQETQYF. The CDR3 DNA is TGTGCCAGCAGCTTCGGGTGGCCGGGCCAAGAGACCCAGTACTTC.

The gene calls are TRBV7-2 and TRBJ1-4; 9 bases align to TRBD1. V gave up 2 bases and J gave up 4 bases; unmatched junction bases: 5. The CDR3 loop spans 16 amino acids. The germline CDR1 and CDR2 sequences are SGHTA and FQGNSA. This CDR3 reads CASSLPGTGSNEKLFF. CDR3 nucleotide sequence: TGTGCCAGCAGCTTACCCGGGACAGGGAGTAATGAAAAACTGTTTTTT.

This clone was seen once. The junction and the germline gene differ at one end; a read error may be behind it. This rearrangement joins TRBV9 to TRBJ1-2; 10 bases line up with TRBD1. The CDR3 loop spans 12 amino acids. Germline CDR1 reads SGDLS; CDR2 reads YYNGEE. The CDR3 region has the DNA TGTGCCAGCAGCGTCGGGACAGGGGTTCTTCCCTTC. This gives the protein CASSVGTGVLPF. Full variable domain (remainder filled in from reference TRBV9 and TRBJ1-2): DSGVTQTPKHLITATGQRVTLRCSPRSGDLSVYWYQQSLDQGLQFLIQYYNGEERAKGNILERFSAQQFPDLHSELNLSSLELGDSALYFCASSVGTGVLPFGSGTRLTVV.

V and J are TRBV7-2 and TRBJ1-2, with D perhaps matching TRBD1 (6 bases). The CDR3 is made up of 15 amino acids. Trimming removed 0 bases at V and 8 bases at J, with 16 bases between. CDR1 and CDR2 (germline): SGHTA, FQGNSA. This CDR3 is CASSLAIGGLGGYTF. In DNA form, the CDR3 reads TGTGCCAGCAGCTTAGCAATAGGGGGTCTAGGCGGCTACACCTTC.

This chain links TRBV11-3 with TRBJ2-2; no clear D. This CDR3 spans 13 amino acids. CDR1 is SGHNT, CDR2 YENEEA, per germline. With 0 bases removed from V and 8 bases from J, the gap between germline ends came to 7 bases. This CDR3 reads CASSLDQRGELFF. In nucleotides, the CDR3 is TGTGCCAGCAGCTTAGATCAGCGTGGGGAGCTGTTTTTT.

Here the CDR3 reads CASSLARVGTDTQYF. The CDR3 DNA sequence: TGTGCCAGCAGCTTAGCCAGGGTTGGTACAGATACGCAGTATTTT. The V and J genes are TRBV7-6 and TRBJ2-3, with D possibly being TRBD1 (5 bases). The V gene's germline CDR1 is SGHVS and CDR2 FNYEAQ. Trimming pared 0 bases from V and 3 bases from J, leaving 10 bases between. There are 15 residues in the CDR3.

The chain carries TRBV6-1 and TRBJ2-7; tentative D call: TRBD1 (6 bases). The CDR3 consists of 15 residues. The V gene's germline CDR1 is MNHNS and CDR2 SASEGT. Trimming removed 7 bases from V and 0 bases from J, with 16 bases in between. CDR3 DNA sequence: TGTGCCAGCACCCACGGGACACAGAGCTCCTACGAGCAGTACTTC. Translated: CASTHGTQSSYEQYF.

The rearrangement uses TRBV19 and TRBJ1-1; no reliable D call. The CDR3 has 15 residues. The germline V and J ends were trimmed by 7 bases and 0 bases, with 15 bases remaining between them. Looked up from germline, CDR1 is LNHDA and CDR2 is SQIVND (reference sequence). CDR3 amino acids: CASMGGGLMNTEAFF. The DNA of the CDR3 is TGTGCCAGTATGGGAGGAGGGCTCATGAACACTGAAGCTTTCTTT.

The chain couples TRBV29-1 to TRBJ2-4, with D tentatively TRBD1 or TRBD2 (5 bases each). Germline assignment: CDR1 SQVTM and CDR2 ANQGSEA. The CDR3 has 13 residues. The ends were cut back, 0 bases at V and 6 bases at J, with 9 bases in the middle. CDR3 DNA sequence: TGCAGCGTTGAAGATCGTGGGGGAAACATTCAGTACTTC. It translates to CSVEDRGGNIQYF.

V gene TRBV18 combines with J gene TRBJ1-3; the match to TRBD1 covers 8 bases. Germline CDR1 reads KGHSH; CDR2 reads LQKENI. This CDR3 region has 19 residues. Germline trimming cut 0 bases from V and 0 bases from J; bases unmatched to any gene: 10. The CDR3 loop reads CASSPPHLDRARSGNTIYF. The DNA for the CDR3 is TGTGCCAGCTCACCACCGCACCTGGACAGGGCACGCTCTGGAAACACCATATATTTT.

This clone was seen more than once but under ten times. The CDR3 DNA is TGTGCCAGCAGTGCCCAGAGAAGGGGGGAGACAGGGGCTGAAGCTTTCTTT. Translating gives CASSAQRRGETGAEAFF. The rearrangement joins TRBV6-1 to TRBJ1-1; 8 bases map to TRBD1. There are 17 residues in the CDR3. The trim removed 4 bases at V and 6 bases at J, leaving 16 bases unmatched. Looked up from germline, CDR1 is MNHNS and CDR2 is SASEGT.